Below, 32 T cell receptor beta chains from the same sample are listed, as sequenced in a study of technical replicates of blood from a handful of donors. The method was immunoSEQ multiplex PCR; TCRdb's version includes in-frame clones alone and lacks a portion of them. The data show tens of thousands of clones, about 92% seen once. Material: T cells isolated from PBMCs. These receptor sequences come from a human donor in good health.

V usage is TRBV7-2 and J usage is TRBJ2-5; 11 bases map to TRBD2. This CDR3 is built from 16 residues. V dropped 2 bases and J dropped 5; count of bases not matched to a gene: 7. The V gene's germline CDR1 is SGHTA and CDR2 FQGNSA. The CDR3, as DNA: TGTGCCAGCAGCTTAAGCCTAGCGGGAGGTGAGGAGACCCAGTACTTC. Translating gives CASSLSLAGGEETQYF. Full variable domain (missing parts from reference TRBV7-2 and TRBJ2-5): GAGVSQSPSNKVTEKGKDVELRCDPISGHTALYWYRQSLGQGLEFLIYFQGNSAPDKSGLPSDRFSAERTGGSVSTLTIQRTQQEDSAVYLCASSLSLAGGEETQYFGPGTRLLVL.

This clone was detected once. The V call is TRBV6-1, the J call TRBJ2-7; possibly TRBD2 for D (6 bases). The CDR3 loop spans 14 amino acids. V lost 5 bases, J lost 6 bases, and 17 bases lay in between. Germline V gene data show CDR1 as MNHNS and CDR2 as SASEGT. This CDR3 reads CASSLAGRGSEQYF. The CDR3 nucleotides read TGTGCCAGCAGTCTGGCGGGAAGGGGTAGCGAGCAGTACTTC.

V usage is TRBV2 and J usage is TRBJ2-2, with TRBD1 as a possible D gene (5 bases). This CDR3 spans 15 amino acids. V was cut by 3 bases and J by 1 base, with 9 bases left in between. Germline V gene sequence: CDR1 SNHLY, CDR2 FYNNEI. In DNA, the CDR3 is TGTGCCAGCAGTGATCGTCAGGGGAACACCGGGGAGCTGTTTTTT. Translated, it gives CASSDRQGNTGELFF. The full variable domain, rest sourced from reference TRBV2 and TRBJ2-2, is EPEVTQTPSHQVTQMGQEVILRCVPISNHLYFYWYRQILGQKVEFLVSFYNNEISEKSEIFDDQFSVERPDGSNFTLKIRSTKLEDSAMYFCASSDRQGNTGELFFGEGSRLTVL.

The chain joins TRBV7-8 to TRBJ2-2, with D possibly being TRBD2 (6 bases). V was pared by 8 bases and J by 3 bases, with 19 bases between. This CDR3 spans 16 amino acids. The germline V gene encodes CDR1 SGHVS and CDR2 FQNEAQ. CDR3 sequence reads: CASLMPGSFYTGELFF. The CDR3 DNA reads TGTGCCAGCTTAATGCCCGGGAGCTTTTACACCGGGGAGCTGTTTTTT.

The J gene is TRBJ1-2, the V gene TRBV27; D unresolved. This CDR3 has 13 residues. Germline V gene data show CDR1 as MNHEY and CDR2 as SMNVEV (reference sequence). The germline V and J ends were trimmed by 3 bases and 1 base, with 6 bases remaining between them. CDR3 protein: CASSFGLNYGYTF. The CDR3 DNA reads as TGTGCCAGCAGTTTTGGCCTTAACTATGGCTACACCTTC.

The J gene is TRBJ2-1, the V gene TRBV19; 14 positions agree with TRBD2. With V trimmed by 4 bases and J by 4 bases, 12 bases remained unmatched. Germline V gene sequence: CDR1 LNHDA, CDR2 SQIVND (reference sequence). The CDR3 has 19 residues. In DNA, the CDR3 is TGTGCCAGTAGTACCGTGGGACTAGCGGGAGCTGGGATTTACAATGAGCAGTTCTTC. Its translation: CASSTVGLAGAGIYNEQFF.

The chain carries TRBV7-9 and TRBJ1-1; no clear D gene. The germline V gene encodes CDR1 SEHNR and CDR2 FQNEAQ (reference sequence). V was clipped by 4 bases and J by 7 bases, with 13 bases between them. There are 13 residues in the CDR3. Written as DNA, the CDR3 is TGTGCCAGCAGCTACTCAGGTCCTGGTGAAGCTTTCTTT. Encoded protein: CASSYSGPGEAFF.

J is TRBJ2-1 and V is TRBV4-2, with 7 bases matching TRBD2. V shed 4 bases, J shed 0 bases, and the junction held 15 bases outside the gene matches. The CDR3 has 19 amino acids. Germline CDR1 and CDR2: LGHNA and YNFKEQ. As DNA, the CDR3 is TGTGCCAGCAGCCCTCGGGTAGCGGGTTCCTTGAGCTCCTACAATGAGCAGTTCTTC. This encodes CASSPRVAGSLSSYNEQFF.

This chain connects TRBV6-5 to TRBJ1-1, with D unresolved. The V gene's germline CDR1 is MNHEY and CDR2 SVGAGI. CDR3 length: 12 residues. Trimming shortened V by 5 bases and J by 2 bases, and 6 bases separated the two germline ends. The CDR3 DNA sequence: TGTGCCAGCAGTCGTTTTAACACTGAAGCTTTCTTT. Residues: CASSRFNTEAFF.

J is TRBJ1-1 and V is TRBV19; D possibly corresponds to TRBD1 (6 bases). CDR3 length: 13 amino acids. Germline CDR1 LNHDA, CDR2 SQIVND (reference sequence). Trimming removed 4 bases from V and 4 bases from J, with 10 bases in between. CDR3 sequence: CASSTSRGTEAFF. DNA for the CDR3: TGTGCCAGTAGTACCTCCAGGGGCACTGAAGCTTTCTTT.

The chain has TRBV5-1 and TRBJ2-5; TRBD1 might be the D (5 bases). Germline values: CDR1 SGHRS, CDR2 YFSETQ. This CDR3 is built from 13 residues. Trimming stripped 2 bases from V and 4 bases from J, with 9 bases between. CDR3 protein: CASSFTGLETQYF. In DNA, the CDR3 is TGCGCCAGCAGCTTTACAGGTCTAGAGACCCAGTACTTC.

The rearrangement links TRBV18 to TRBJ1-1, with no clear D. V was clipped by 3 bases and J by 5 bases, with 16 bases between them. This CDR3 is built from 15 residues. Germline V gene data show CDR1 as KGHSH and CDR2 as LQKENI. The chain's CDR3 is CASSPSAEMWTEAFF. CDR3 DNA sequence: TGTGCCAGCTCACCCTCCGCGGAGATGTGGACTGAAGCTTTCTTT.

The V call is TRBV30, the J call TRBJ1-1; TRBD1 is a possible D gene (6 bases). With 3 bases removed from V and 3 bases from J, the gap between germline ends came to 20 bases. CDR1 GTSNPN and CDR2 SVGIG come from the germline V gene (reference sequence). The CDR3 totals 16 residues. Here the CDR3 DNA reads TGTGCCTGGAGGGAAAAAGGGGCAGGGGAGCACACTGAAGCTTTCTTT. Translated, it gives CAWREKGAGEHTEAFF.

This chain uses TRBV10-3 with TRBJ2-3; D possibly corresponds to TRBD2 (5 bases). This CDR3 comprises 14 residues. Trimming removed 2 bases at V and 6 bases at J, with 12 bases between. CDR1 is ENHRY and CDR2 is SYGVKD in the germline V gene. CDR3 sequence reads: CAISEQLRADTQYF. Here the CDR3 DNA reads TGTGCCATCAGTGAGCAACTGAGGGCGGATACGCAGTATTTT.

V and J are TRBV2 and TRBJ2-5; D is ambiguous. CDR1 and CDR2 (germline): SNHLY, FYNNEI. The V end was cut by 2 bases, the J end by 7 bases, with 8 bases between. The length of the CDR3 is 12 residues. The CDR3 region is CASSEQERTQYF. CDR3 DNA sequence: TGTGCCAGCAGTGAACAGGAAAGGACCCAGTACTTC.

This clone was observed a single time. V gene TRBV5-6 combines with J gene TRBJ1-1; TRBD1 matches at 7 bases. The V gene's germline CDR1 is SGHDT and CDR2 YYEEEE. V shed 0 bases, J shed 8 bases, and the junction held 7 bases outside the gene matches. The CDR3 sequence is 14 residues long. DNA for the CDR3: TGTGCCAGCAGCTTGGCTTACAGGGGCCTAGAAGCTTTCTTT. Amino acids: CASSLAYRGLEAFF.

The genes are TRBV10-3 and TRBJ2-1; 13 bases match TRBD2. The CDR3 runs 18 residues. Trimming took 0 bases from V and 6 from J; bases not matched to a gene: 8. Germline CDR1 ENHRY, CDR2 SYGVKD. In nucleotides, the CDR3 is TGTGCCATCAGTGAGTCATTACCCGGGACTAGCGGGGTCAATGAGCAGTTCTTC. Its protein product is CAISESLPGTSGVNEQFF.

The genes are TRBV2 and TRBJ1-4; 9 nucleotides line up with TRBD1. J lost 4 bases, V lost 6 bases, and 6 bases had no gene match. CDR3 length: 15 residues. Per germline, CDR1 SNHLY and CDR2 FYNNEI. CDR3 residues: CASSGTGGDNEKLFF. The CDR3 nucleotides read TGTGCCAGCAGCGGCACAGGGGGCGATAATGAAAAACTGTTTTTT.

The rearrangement joins TRBV30 to TRBJ1-1; TRBD1 agrees at 7 bases. The CDR3 length is 15 residues. Losses at the gene ends were 0 bases for V and 1 base for J; bases not matched to a gene: 5. CDR1 is GTSNPN, CDR2 SVGIG, per germline (reference sequence). In DNA form, the CDR3 reads TGTGCCTGGAGTGTACAGGGGCACTGGAACACTGAAGCTTTCTTT. Encoded protein: CAWSVQGHWNTEAFF.

J is TRBJ1-2 and V is TRBV5-1; 10 bases map to TRBD1. V gave up 5 bases and J gave up 0 bases; unmatched junction bases: 4. The CDR3 runs to 15 residues. Germline CDR1 is SGHRS and CDR2 is YFSETQ. The CDR3 is CASSAGQGANYGYTF. CDR3 nucleotides: TGCGCCAGCAGTGCCGGACAGGGGGCTAACTATGGCTACACCTTC.

The rearrangement joins TRBV7-2 to TRBJ1-2; D gene uncertain. With 4 bases removed from V and 7 bases from J, the gap between germline ends came to 16 bases. The CDR3 spans 14 residues. Germline V gives CDR1 SGHTA, CDR2 FQGNSA. CDR3: CASSSLRGRGGYTF. DNA for the CDR3: TGTGCCAGCAGCTCCCTACGGGGAAGAGGTGGCTACACCTTC.

The chain employs TRBV27 and TRBJ2-7, with 10 bases that match TRBD2. Trimming took 3 bases from V and 4 from J; bases not matched to a gene: 3. The germline V gene encodes CDR1 MNHEY and CDR2 SMNVEV (reference sequence). The length of the CDR3 is 14 residues. The CDR3 loop reads CASSLASGRYEQYF. CDR3 coding DNA: TGTGCCAGCAGTTTGGCTAGCGGGAGATACGAGCAGTACTTC.

The gene calls are TRBV2 and TRBJ1-2, with TRBD1 matching 7 bases. The CDR3 is 14 residues long. V shed 6 bases and J 5 bases; nucleotides not matched to a gene: 9. The germline gives CDR1 SNHLY, CDR2 FYNNEI. DNA for the CDR3: TGTGCCAGCAGGTCCGGGACAGTACTTTATGGCTACACCTTC. This translates into CASRSGTVLYGYTF.

J is TRBJ2-1 and V is TRBV29-1; 15 nucleotides line up with TRBD2. Germline V gene sequence: CDR1 SQVTM, CDR2 ANQGSEA. V dropped 6 bases and J dropped 8; count of bases not matched to a gene: 8. This CDR3 region has 15 residues. The DNA of the CDR3 is TGCAGCGTGGGACGTGGACTAGCGGGAGGGCATGAGCAGTTCTTC. Amino acid sequence: CSVGRGLAGGHEQFF.

This sequence joins TRBV18 and TRBJ1-1; D possibly corresponds to TRBD1 (5 bases). Between the trimmed V and J ends, which lost 5 bases and 3 bases, there was a span of 10 bases. The CDR3 consists of 13 residues. The germline V gene encodes CDR1 KGHSH and CDR2 LQKENI. In DNA form, the CDR3 reads TGTGCCAGCTCATGGGGGGAGGACACTGAAGCTTTCTTT. Its protein product is CASSWGEDTEAFF.

This chain joins TRBV9 and TRBJ2-5; D might be TRBD2 (6 bases). CDR3 length: 16 amino acids. The germline gives CDR1 SGDLS, CDR2 YYNGEE. V was trimmed by 0 bases and J by 4 bases, leaving 16 bases between them. CDR3 sequence: CASSVGEVGRIETQYF. In DNA form, the CDR3 reads TGTGCCAGCAGCGTAGGGGAGGTCGGTAGGATAGAGACCCAGTACTTC.

The gene calls are TRBV2 and TRBJ1-2, with D perhaps TRBD1 (5 bases). Germline CDR1 reads SNHLY; CDR2 reads FYNNEI. This CDR3 region has 13 residues. V was cut by 6 bases and J by 2 bases, with 10 bases left in between. The CDR3 DNA sequence: TGTGCCAGCAGGGAGACAGAAAACTATGGCTACACCTTC. Translating it yields CASRETENYGYTF.

The chain employs TRBV6-1 and TRBJ1-4; D remains unclear. The CDR3 covers 15 residues. Germline V lookup: CDR1 MNHNS, CDR2 SASEGT. The ends were cut back, 6 bases at V and 3 bases at J, with 14 bases in the middle. CDR3 bases: TGTGCCAGCAGCGACTTCGGGATATCTAATGAAAAACTGTTTTTT. This translates into CASSDFGISNEKLFF.

The chain combines TRBV9 with TRBJ2-7, with TRBD2 matching over 14 bases. The CDR3 length is 15 residues. Looked up from germline, CDR1 is SGDLS and CDR2 is YYNGEE. V was pared by 6 bases and J by 6 bases, with 8 bases of the junction left unmatched. As DNA, the CDR3 is TGTGCCAGCACGGCAGGGACTAGCGGGAGAGGCGAGCAGTACTTC. Amino acids: CASTAGTSGRGEQYF.

This rearrangement joins TRBV7-2 to TRBJ2-7; D not resolved. Germline CDR1 SGHTA, CDR2 FQGNSA. This CDR3 has 12 amino acids. V lost 5 bases and J 6 bases, leaving 11 bases between the germline ends. CDR3 coding DNA: TGTGCCAGCAGCCTAATATACCCCGAGCAGTACTTC. Translating it yields CASSLIYPEQYF.

This clone came up once. The J gene is TRBJ2-7, the V gene TRBV5-8; the D gene is possibly TRBD1 (6 bases). CDR3 length: 14 residues. V was shortened by 0 bases and J by 3 bases, with 10 bases between the two germline ends. Germline V gene data show CDR1 as SGHTS and CDR2 as YDEGEE. The CDR3 nucleotides are TGTGCCAGCAGCTTGGACAGGGAGCTCTACGAGCAGTACTTC. Translated: CASSLDRELYEQYF.

V gene TRBV5-6 combines with J gene TRBJ2-5; maybe TRBD2 (5 bases). Trimming removed 4 bases at V and 0 bases at J, with 13 bases between. The V gene's germline CDR1 is SGHDT and CDR2 YYEEEE. This CDR3 comprises 15 residues. The CDR3 nucleotides are TGTGCCAGCAGCCTGAGCCCGGACTACCAAGAGACCCAGTACTTC. Translating it yields CASSLSPDYQETQYF. Full variable domain (outside the CDR3, taken from reference TRBV5-6 and TRBJ2-5): DAGVTQSPTHLIKTRGQQVTLRCSPKSGHDTVSWYQQALGQGPQFIFQYYEEEERQRGNFPDRFSGHQFPNYSSELNVNALLLGDSALYLCASSLSPDYQETQYFGPGTRLLVL.